This T cell receptor beta chain derives from a study of cytomegalovirus exposure and HLA in healthy donors. Broader study findings: Analyses of presence and absence presupposed an approximately uniform sequencing depth across donors.

The V and J ends lost 1 base and 6 bases respectively, with 10 bases between them. The CDR3 covers 13 residues. The germline V gene encodes CDR1 MNHNS and CDR2 SASEGT. For this clone: Its antigen is undetermined.

Primers included in the PCR were 60 Vbeta and 13 Jbeta primers. The method was immunoSEQ multiplex PCR; TCRdb's version includes in-frame clones alone and lacks a portion of them. This sample's clone table lists under 200,000 clones. J is TRBJ2-7 and V is TRBV6-1, with unresolved D. Sequenced sample: PBMCs. The TCR was taken from a man aged 30 to 45 in good health and CMV-seronegative. CDR3 nucleotide sequence: TGTGCCAGCAGTGAAGTGGGCGTCGCCGAGCAGTACTTC. Its translation is CASSEVGVAEQYF.